These 22 T cell receptor beta chains were all obtained from the same sample, sequenced in a study of T cell responses to AZD1222 COVID-19 vaccine. Only in-frame clones appear in the TCRdb table, and some are missing; sequencing was by immunoSEQ multiplex PCR. The table has approximately 82,000 clones, 90% seen once. Specimen: peripheral blood, collected on day 0 of AZD1222 vaccination. The receptors here all came from an adult in good health.

V usage is TRBV27 and J usage is TRBJ1-1, with 11 bases matching TRBD1. Per germline, CDR1 MNHEY and CDR2 SMNVEV (reference sequence). The V gene end was trimmed by 2 bases and the J gene end by 3 bases; junction bases not matched to a gene: 11. The CDR3 is 18 amino acids. The CDR3 here is CASSLDKDRGHRDTEAFF. In nucleotides, the CDR3 is TGTGCCAGCAGTTTAGATAAGGACAGGGGGCACAGGGACACTGAAGCTTTCTTT.

The chain employs TRBV12-5 and TRBJ1-3; 8 nucleotides line up with TRBD1. Germline trimming cut 0 bases from V and 8 bases from J; bases unmatched to any gene: 6. Germline assignment: CDR1 LGHNT and CDR2 FRNRAP. The CDR3 is 15 residues long. CDR3 loop: CASGLVPDRAYTIYF. The CDR3 bases are TGTGCTAGTGGTTTGGTACCGGACAGGGCATACACCATATATTTT. Full variable domain (outside the CDR3, taken from reference TRBV12-5 and TRBJ1-3): DARVTQTPRHKVTEMGQEVTMRCQPILGHNTVFWYRQTMMQGLELLAYFRNRAPLDDSGMPKDRFSAEMPDATLATLKIQPSEPRDSAVYFCASGLVPDRAYTIYFGEGSWLTVV.

The chain carries TRBV19 and TRBJ2-3; TRBD2 matches at 13 bases. Germline assignment: CDR1 LNHDA and CDR2 SQIVND (reference sequence). CDR3 length: 14 amino acids. The junction had 7 bases not matched to a gene; V was cut back by 4 bases and J by 12 bases. CDR3 in DNA: TGTGCCAGTAGTACGGGGACTAGCGGGGTGATTCAGTATTTT. It specifies CASSTGTSGVIQYF.

This chain joins TRBV21-1 and TRBJ2-1; TRBD2, as called in the table, went unchecked against the DNA. TRBV21-1 is a documented pseudogene. There are 16 residues in the CDR3. CDR3: CASSKNGGTSLDEQFF. The DNA for the CDR3 is TGTGCCAGCAGCAAAAACGGAGGGACGAGTTTAGATGAGCAGTTCTTC.

The chain joins TRBV28 to TRBJ1-5; D gene uncertain. Trimming shortened V by 7 bases and J by 4 bases, and 14 bases separated the two germline ends. Germline loops: CDR1 MDHEN, CDR2 SYDVKM. This CDR3 region has 14 residues. CDR3 region: CASTDDPDNQPQHF. DNA for the CDR3: TGTGCCAGCACCGACGACCCCGATAATCAGCCCCAGCATTTT.

The rearrangement uses TRBV5-4 and TRBJ1-1; 7 nucleotides align to TRBD1. CDR3 length: 15 amino acids. Per the germline V gene, CDR1 is SGHNT and CDR2 is YYREEE (reference sequence). Trimming took 0 bases from V and 4 from J; bases not matched to a gene: 6. The CDR3 sequence: CASSLVTGDGTEAFF. In DNA form, the CDR3 reads TGTGCCAGCAGCTTGGTCACAGGGGATGGCACTGAAGCTTTCTTT.

CDR3 region: CASSTDSFLSYNSPLHF. The DNA of the CDR3 is TGTGCCAGCTCAACGGACAGCTTTCTCTCCTATAATTCACCCCTCCACTTT. V is TRBV18 and J is TRBJ1-6; D may be TRBD1 (6 bases). The CDR3 consists of 17 residues. Germline assignment: CDR1 KGHSH and CDR2 LQKENI. The V end lost 5 bases, the J end lost 0 bases, and 14 bases lay between the germline ends.

The V call is TRBV4-3, the J call TRBJ1-1; D is unresolved. V was pared by 1 base and J by 5 bases, with 8 bases between. Germline V gene lookup returns CDR1 LGHNA and CDR2 YSLEER. The CDR3 loop spans 13 amino acids. In DNA, the CDR3 is TGCGCCAGCAGCCAAGTAGTGGAGACTGAAGCTTTCTTT. Residues: CASSQVVETEAFF.

The chain couples TRBV6-2 or TRBV6-3 to TRBJ1-6; D possibly corresponds to TRBD1 (5 bases). The V gene's germline CDR1 is MNHEY and CDR2 SVGEGT. Trimming took off 3 bases at V and 2 bases at J, with 11 bases between the two ends. CDR3 length: 16 residues. CDR3 bases: TGTGCCAGCAGTTATCCCCCAGGGACCTATAATTCACCCCTCCACTTT. It encodes CASSYPPGTYNSPLHF.

This sequence joins TRBV6-6 and TRBJ1-1; 9 bases match TRBD1. CDR1 and CDR2 from the germline V gene are MNHNY and SVGAGI (reference sequence). J gave up 1 base and V 6 bases, and 3 bases lay outside the gene matches. CDR3 length: 14 residues. The CDR3 sequence is CASSLTGGNTEAFF. The CDR3 nucleotides read TGTGCCAGCAGCTTGACAGGGGGGAACACTGAAGCTTTCTTT.

The rearrangement joins TRBV12-3 or TRBV12-4 to TRBJ1-1, with a weak D call TRBD1 (6 bases). Trimming left V 4 bases short and J 7 bases short, with 13 bases between. This CDR3 has 13 residues. The CDR3 loop is CASSSGTTGEAFF. CDR3 DNA: TGTGCCAGCAGTTCCGGGACAACCGGTGAAGCTTTCTTT.

This clone was picked up a small number of times. The rearrangement uses TRBV7-8 and TRBJ2-2, with a weak D call TRBD1 (6 bases). Trimming took 0 bases from V and 6 from J, leaving 20 bases between them. This CDR3 region has 18 residues. Germline V gives CDR1 SGHVS, CDR2 FQNEAQ. The CDR3: CASSLALLGAVESGELFF. The CDR3 nucleotides are TGTGCCAGCAGCTTAGCACTGTTGGGGGCGGTGGAGTCCGGGGAGCTGTTTTTT.

This clone is a singleton in its sample. This sequence joins TRBV6-2 or TRBV6-3 and TRBJ2-1; D perhaps matches TRBD2 (5 bases). With 5 bases removed from V and 9 bases from J, the gap between germline ends came to 11 bases. Germline assignment: CDR1 MNHEY and CDR2 SVGEGT. This CDR3 comprises 12 residues. The CDR3 region has the DNA TGTGCCAGCAGTCAGCTAGCTGGTGAGCAGTTCTTC. This codes for CASSQLAGEQFF.

There are a few counts of this clone. Compared with germline, one end of the junction differs, possibly owing to a read error. The chain combines TRBV2 with TRBJ1-1, with 9 bases matching TRBD1. The CDR3 is 17 amino acids. In germline, CDR1 is SNHLY, CDR2 FYNNEI. CDR3 DNA: TGTGCCAGCAGAGAAGGACAGGGGAAGGGTCCGGCCACTGAAGCTTTCTTT. This translates into CASREGQGKGPATEAFF.

This clone was detected only once. The rearrangement uses TRBV7-9 and TRBJ1-2, with a possible D match to TRBD1 (5 bases). This CDR3 is 12 amino acids long. Germline CDR1 and CDR2: SEHNR and FQNEAQ (reference sequence). V was clipped by 0 bases and J by 8 bases, with 7 bases between them. The CDR3 DNA follows: TGTGCCAGCAGCTTAGCAGGGGAAGGCTACACCTTC. Amino acid sequence: CASSLAGEGYTF. The whole variable domain, filled in from reference TRBV7-9 and TRBJ1-2, reads DTGVSQNPRHKITKRGQNVTFRCDPISEHNRLYWYRQTLGQGPEFLTYFQNEAQLEKSRLLSDRFSAERPKGSFSTLEIQRTEQGDSAMYLCASSLAGEGYTFGSGTRLTVV.

The V gene is TRBV5-1, the J gene TRBJ1-4, with D uncertain. The V end lost 4 bases, the J end lost 7 bases, and 11 bases lay between the germline ends. Germline V gene sequence: CDR1 SGHRS, CDR2 YFSETQ. The CDR3 runs 13 residues. The CDR3 region has the DNA TGCGCCAGCAGCGAGAGGGCTGGTGAAAAACTGTTTTTT. Translation gives CASSERAGEKLFF.

V is TRBV9 and J is TRBJ1-1; D call uncertain. CDR3 length: 13 amino acids. V gave up 0 bases and J gave up 1 base, with 4 bases separating them. Germline V lookup: CDR1 SGDLS, CDR2 YYNGEE. The CDR3 sequence is CASSVEGNTEAFF. CDR3 coding DNA: TGTGCCAGCAGCGTAGAAGGGAACACTGAAGCTTTCTTT.

As regards this clone: This sample includes further DNA sequences coding for the same CDR3. The V and J genes are TRBV28 and TRBJ1-2, with a possible D match to TRBD1 (5 bases). Trimming took off 5 bases at V and 8 bases at J, with 18 bases between the two ends. Germline CDR1 and CDR2: MDHEN and SYDVKM. CDR3 size: 14 residues. The CDR3 DNA is TGTGCCAGCAGTGAAGGCAGGGCTGTGGGGGGCTACACCTTC. Protein product: CASSEGRAVGGYTF.

V is TRBV6-5 and J is TRBJ1-1; 7 nucleotides match TRBD1. The CDR3 is 14 residues long. With V trimmed by 6 bases and J by 4 bases, 8 bases remained unmatched. Germline assignment: CDR1 MNHEY and CDR2 SVGAGI. CDR3 DNA: TGTGCCAGCAGCCAACAGGGGATAAGCACTGAAGCTTTCTTT. Encoded protein: CASSQQGISTEAFF.

The chain's CDR3 is CASSLPPGGTQYF. CDR3 in DNA: TGTGCCAGCAGCTTACCTCCGGGGGGTACCCAGTACTTC. The chain uses TRBV7-2 and TRBJ2-5, with 7 positions matching TRBD2. Germline lookup yields CDR1 SGHTA and CDR2 FQGNSA. The trim removed 2 bases at V and 8 bases at J, leaving 5 bases unmatched. There are 13 residues in the CDR3.

This chain links TRBV18 with TRBJ2-1, with 10 bases aligning to TRBD2. Looked up from germline, CDR1 is KGHSH and CDR2 is LQKENI. Trimming took 1 base from V and 6 from J; bases not matched to a gene: 9. This CDR3 is built from 17 residues. This CDR3 reads CASSPQRTSGSANEQFF. CDR3 coding DNA: TGTGCCAGCTCACCACAGAGGACTAGCGGTTCGGCCAATGAGCAGTTCTTC.

The V call is TRBV6-6, the J call TRBJ1-1; the D is unclear. Trimming left V 5 bases short and J 9 bases short, with 13 bases between. Germline V gene data show CDR1 as MNHNY and CDR2 as SVGAGI (reference sequence). The CDR3 sequence is 12 residues long. The CDR3 DNA sequence: TGTGCCAGCAGTGGTACCGGGATTCAAGCTTTCTTT. It yields the protein CASSGTGIQAFF.